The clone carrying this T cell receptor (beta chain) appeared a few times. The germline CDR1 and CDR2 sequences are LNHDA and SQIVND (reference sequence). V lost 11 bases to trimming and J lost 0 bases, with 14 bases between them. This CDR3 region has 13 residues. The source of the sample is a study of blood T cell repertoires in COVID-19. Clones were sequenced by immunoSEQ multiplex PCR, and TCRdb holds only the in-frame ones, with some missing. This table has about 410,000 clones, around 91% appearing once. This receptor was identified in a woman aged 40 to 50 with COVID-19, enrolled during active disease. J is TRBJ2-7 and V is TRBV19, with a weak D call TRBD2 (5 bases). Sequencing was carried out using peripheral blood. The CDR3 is CASRETLSYEQYF. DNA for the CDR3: TGTGCCTCTAGGGAGACACTCTCCTACGAGCAGTACTTC.